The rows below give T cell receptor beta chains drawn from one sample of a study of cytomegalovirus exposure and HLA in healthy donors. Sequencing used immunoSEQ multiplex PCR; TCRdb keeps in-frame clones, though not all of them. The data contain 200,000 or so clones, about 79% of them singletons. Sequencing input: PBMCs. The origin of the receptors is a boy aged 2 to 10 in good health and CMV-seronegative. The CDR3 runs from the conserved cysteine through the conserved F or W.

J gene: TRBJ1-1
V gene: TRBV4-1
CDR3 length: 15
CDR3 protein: CASSQDGQGRTEAFF

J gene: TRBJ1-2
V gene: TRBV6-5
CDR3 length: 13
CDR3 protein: CASAINLNYGYTF

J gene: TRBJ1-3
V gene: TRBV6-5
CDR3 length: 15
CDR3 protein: CASRRQVWEGNTIYF

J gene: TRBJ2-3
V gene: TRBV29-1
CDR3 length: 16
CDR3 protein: CSVYGTSGGFGDTQYF

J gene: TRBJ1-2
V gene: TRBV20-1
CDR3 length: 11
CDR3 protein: CSAREVRGYTF

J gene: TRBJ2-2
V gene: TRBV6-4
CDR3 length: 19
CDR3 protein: CASTRSTGTGEFSTGELFF

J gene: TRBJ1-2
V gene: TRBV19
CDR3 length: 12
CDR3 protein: CASRRQFGGYTF

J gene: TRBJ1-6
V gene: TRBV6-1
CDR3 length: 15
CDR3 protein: CASSTQGASGSPLHF

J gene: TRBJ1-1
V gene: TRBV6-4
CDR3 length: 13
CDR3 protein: CASSKTPNTEAFF

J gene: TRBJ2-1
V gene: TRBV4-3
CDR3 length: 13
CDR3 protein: CASSPGGANEQFF

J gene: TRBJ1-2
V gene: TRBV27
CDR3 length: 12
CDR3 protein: CASGSYSYGYTF

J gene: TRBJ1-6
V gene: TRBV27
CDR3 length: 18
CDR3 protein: CASRGPARKQGAQSPLHF

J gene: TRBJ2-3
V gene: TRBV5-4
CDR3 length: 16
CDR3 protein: CASSLGLATSTDTQYF

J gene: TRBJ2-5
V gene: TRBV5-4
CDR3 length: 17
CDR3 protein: CAFRPASGGRFQETQYF

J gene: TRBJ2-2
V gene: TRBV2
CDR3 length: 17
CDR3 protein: CASSVGSGGPNTGELFF

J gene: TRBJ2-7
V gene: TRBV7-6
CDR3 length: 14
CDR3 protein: CASSLGGLAYEQYF

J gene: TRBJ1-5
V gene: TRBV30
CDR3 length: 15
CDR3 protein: CAWSVPGAGGQPQHF

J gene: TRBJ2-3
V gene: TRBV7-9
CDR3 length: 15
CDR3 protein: CASSSPRIGSDTQYF

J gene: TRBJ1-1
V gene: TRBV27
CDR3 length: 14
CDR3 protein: CASSHRGLNTEAFF

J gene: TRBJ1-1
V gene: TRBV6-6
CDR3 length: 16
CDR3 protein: CASSRPGNGGGIEAFF

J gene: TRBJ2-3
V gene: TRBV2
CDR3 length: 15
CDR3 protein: CASSDLSGGRDTQYF

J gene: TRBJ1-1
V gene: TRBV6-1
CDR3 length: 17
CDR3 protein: CASSEPVLTVVNTEAFF

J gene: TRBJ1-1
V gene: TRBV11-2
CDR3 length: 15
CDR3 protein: CASSLDHNHWSEAFF

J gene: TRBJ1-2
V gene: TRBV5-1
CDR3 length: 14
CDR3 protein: CASSVGRGDYGYTF

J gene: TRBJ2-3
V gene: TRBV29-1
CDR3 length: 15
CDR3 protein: CSVPREGSSTDTQYF

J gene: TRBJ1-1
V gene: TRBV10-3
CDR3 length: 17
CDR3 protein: CAISAFGGQGGDTEAFF

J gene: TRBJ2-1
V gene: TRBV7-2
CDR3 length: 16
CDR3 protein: CASSLWSSGGAGEQFF

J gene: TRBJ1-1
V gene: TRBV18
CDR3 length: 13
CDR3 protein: CASSTGVDTEAFF

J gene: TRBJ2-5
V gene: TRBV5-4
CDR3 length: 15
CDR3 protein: CASSLAVTSGETQYF

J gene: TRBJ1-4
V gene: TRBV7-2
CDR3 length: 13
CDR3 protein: CASSSSFPEKLFF

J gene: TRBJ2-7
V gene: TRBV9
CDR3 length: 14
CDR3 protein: CASSVAVNSYEQYF

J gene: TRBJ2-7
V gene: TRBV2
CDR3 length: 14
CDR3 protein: CASSRQTPQDEQYF

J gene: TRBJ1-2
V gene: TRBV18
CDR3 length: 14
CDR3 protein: CASSPGNEAYGYTF

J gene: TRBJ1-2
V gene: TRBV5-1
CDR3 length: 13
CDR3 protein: CASSLGAGNGYTF

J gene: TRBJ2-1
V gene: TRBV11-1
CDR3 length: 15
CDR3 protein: CASSFRLAVGNEQFF

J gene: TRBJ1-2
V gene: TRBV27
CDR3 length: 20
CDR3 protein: CASRPRKLGPGRQPTHGYTF

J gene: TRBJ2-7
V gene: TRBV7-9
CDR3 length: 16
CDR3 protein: CASSGETGESFYEQYF

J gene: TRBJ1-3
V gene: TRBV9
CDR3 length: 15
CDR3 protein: CASSAGTGWTNTIYF

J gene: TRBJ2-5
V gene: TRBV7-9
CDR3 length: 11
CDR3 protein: CASSSQDEQYF

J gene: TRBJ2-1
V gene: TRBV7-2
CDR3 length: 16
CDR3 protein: CASSLSSGGRYNEQFF

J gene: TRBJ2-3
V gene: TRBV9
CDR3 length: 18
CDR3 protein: CASSPDPSSGGDGDTQYF

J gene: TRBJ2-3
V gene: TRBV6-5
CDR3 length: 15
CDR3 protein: CASSAVAGFTDTQYF

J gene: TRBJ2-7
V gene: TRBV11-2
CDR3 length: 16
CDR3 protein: CASGSPKAGGSYEQYF

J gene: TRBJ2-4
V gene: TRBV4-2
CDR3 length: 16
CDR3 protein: CASSQDGGLAKNIQYF

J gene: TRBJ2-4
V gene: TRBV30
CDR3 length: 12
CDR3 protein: CAWGSRYGIQYF

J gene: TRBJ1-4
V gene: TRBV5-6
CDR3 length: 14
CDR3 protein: CASSTGGRNEKLFF

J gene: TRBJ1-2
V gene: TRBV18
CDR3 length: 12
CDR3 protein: CASSLEGGGYTF

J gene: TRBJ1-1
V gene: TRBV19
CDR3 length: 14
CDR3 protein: CASEAVGGDTEAFF

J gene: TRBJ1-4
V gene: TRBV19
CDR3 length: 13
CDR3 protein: CASREAREEKLFF

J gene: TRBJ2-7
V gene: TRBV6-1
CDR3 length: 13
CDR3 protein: CASSQDRGYEQYF

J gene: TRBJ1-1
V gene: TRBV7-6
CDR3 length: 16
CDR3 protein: CASSRLTGVLNTEAFF

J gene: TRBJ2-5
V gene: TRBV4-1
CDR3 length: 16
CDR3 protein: CASSPGGPYYRETQYF

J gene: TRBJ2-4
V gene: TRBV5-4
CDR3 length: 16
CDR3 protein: CASSSRQGIAKNIQYF

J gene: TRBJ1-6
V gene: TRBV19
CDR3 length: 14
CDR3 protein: CASNPGQGGSPLHF